This TCR beta chain was captured by sequencing in a study of T cell responses to AZD1222 COVID-19 vaccine. Turning to this clone: Its antigen is currently unknown.

Assay used: immunoSEQ multiplex PCR; TCRdb lists only in-frame clones, some missing. The sample gives under 200,000 clones, 92% of which show up once; 1.3% is in the top ten. Study results and caveats: Among spike-specific TCRs, nearly half reportedly target unmutated variant regions.

The sequences come from peripheral blood, collected 28 days after the second AZD1222 dose. This TCR came from an adult who received the AZD1222 COVID-19 vaccine.

The CDR3 loop is CSVGEVEKLFF. The DNA for the CDR3 is TGCAGCGTTGGGGAGGTTGAAAAACTGTTTTTT. This sequence joins TRBV29-1 and TRBJ1-4; unclear D gene. The germline CDR1 and CDR2 sequences are SQVTM and ANQGSEA. Trimming pared 4 bases from V and 7 bases from J, leaving 7 bases between. CDR3 length: 11 amino acids.